Presented here are 25 T cell receptor beta chains from one specimen sequenced in a study of blood T cell repertoires in COVID-19. Only in-frame clones appear in the TCRdb table, and some are missing; sequencing was by immunoSEQ multiplex PCR. The data show tens of thousands of clones, roughly 72% seen once. The sequencing input was peripheral blood. The origin of the receptors is a woman in her fifties or sixties with active or convalescent COVID-19.

The chain is built from TRBV28 and TRBJ2-7; possibly TRBD2 for D (7 bases). The ends were cut back, 9 bases at V and 3 bases at J, with 12 bases in the middle. The germline CDR1 and CDR2 sequences are MDHEN and SYDVKM. This CDR3 region has 12 residues. CDR3 DNA sequence: TGTGCCAGTAGGGGGGGGCTCTACGAGCAGTACTTC. Translating gives CASRGGLYEQYF.

A few counts support this clone. The V call is TRBV19, the J call TRBJ1-1; D may be TRBD1 (5 bases). The germline V gene has CDR1 LNHDA and CDR2 SQIVND (reference sequence). The CDR3 sequence is 16 residues long. Trimming took off 3 bases at V and 0 bases at J, with 14 bases between the two ends. Here the CDR3 DNA reads TGTGCCAGTAGTATTAATTTGGGCAGGGTGAACACTGAAGCTTTCTTT. Amino acids: CASSINLGRVNTEAFF.

This rearrangement joins TRBV11-2 to TRBJ2-7; 7 bases are shared with TRBD1. The germline V gene has CDR1 SGHAT and CDR2 FQNNGV. V lost 3 bases, J lost 2 bases, and 4 bases stayed unmatched. CDR3 length: 14 amino acids. This CDR3 is CASSFRDSTYEQYF. CDR3 nucleotides: TGTGCCAGCAGCTTCCGGGACAGCACCTACGAGCAGTACTTC.

V is TRBV3-1 (or the pseudogene TRBV3-2) and J is TRBJ2-7; D is ambiguous. Germline V gene lookup returns CDR1 LGHDT and CDR2 YNNKEL (reference sequence). Trimming cost V 0 bases and J 3 bases, with 9 bases left between them. The CDR3 totals 14 residues. CDR3 protein: CASSQEPNFYEQYF. DNA for the CDR3: TGTGCCAGCAGCCAAGAGCCGAACTTCTACGAGCAGTACTTC.

The J gene is TRBJ2-7, the V gene TRBV9; TRBD2 is a possible D gene (5 bases). The germline V and J ends were trimmed by 3 bases and 3 bases, with 10 bases remaining between them. The CDR3 contains 13 residues. From germline, CDR1 is SGDLS and CDR2 YYNGEE. CDR3 in amino acids: CASSGSSGYEQYF. CDR3 in DNA: TGTGCCAGCAGCGGCTCCAGCGGCTACGAGCAGTACTTC.

This clone was observed a handful of times. CDR3 residues: CASSFFTTTGPRVREKLFF. CDR3 coding DNA: TGTGCCAGCAGCTTTTTCACGACGACAGGACCGAGGGTACGGGAAAAACTGTTTTTT. The chain joins TRBV6-2 or TRBV6-3 to TRBJ1-4; D perhaps matches TRBD1 (6 bases). The CDR3 contains 19 residues. V gave up 6 bases and J gave up 8 bases, with 31 bases separating them. The germline V gene encodes CDR1 MNHEY and CDR2 SVGEGT.

The chain recombines TRBV7-6 with TRBJ2-3; 9 bases align to TRBD2. The CDR3 contains 15 residues. Germline trimming cut 0 bases from V and 3 bases from J; bases unmatched to any gene: 1. Germline CDR1 is SGHVS and CDR2 is FNYEAQ. DNA of the CDR3: TGTGCCAGCAGCTTAGCTAGCGGGAGAACAGATACGCAGTATTTT. Amino acid sequence: CASSLASGRTDTQYF.

This clone was counted a single time. The chain links TRBV20-1 to TRBJ2-1, with TRBD1 as a possible D gene (6 bases). The ends were cut back, 3 bases at V and 4 bases at J, with 10 bases in the middle. The CDR3 has 13 amino acids. Germline V gene lookup returns CDR1 DFQATT and CDR2 SNEGSKA (reference sequence). CDR3 loop: CSASETGYNEQFF. The DNA of the CDR3 is TGCAGTGCTAGTGAGACAGGTTACAATGAGCAGTTCTTC.

The chain uses TRBV7-8 and TRBJ2-3; tentative D call: TRBD1 (6 bases). Looked up from germline, CDR1 is SGHVS and CDR2 is FQNEAQ. The V gene lost 5 bases and the J gene lost 1 base, with 13 bases spanning the gap. The CDR3 runs 15 residues. In nucleotides, the CDR3 is TGTGCCAGCAGCCATGGACAGCCCGGCACAGATACGCAGTATTTT. Its translation is CASSHGQPGTDTQYF.

The CDR3 DNA is TGTGCCAGCAGCGGGGGACAGGGGGCGTTTCGGCCCCAGCATTTT. Translation: CASSGGQGAFRPQHF. The chain employs TRBV7-9 and TRBJ1-5; 12 bases align to TRBD1. Germline V gene sequence: CDR1 SEHNR, CDR2 FQNEAQ (reference sequence). Germline trimming cut 5 bases from V and 9 bases from J; bases unmatched to any gene: 8. The CDR3 totals 15 residues.

The chain is built from TRBV27 and TRBJ1-5; D remains ambiguous. Germline assignment: CDR1 MNHEY and CDR2 SMNVEV (reference sequence). Trimming took off 6 bases at V and 2 bases at J, with 17 bases between the two ends. The CDR3 extends over 16 amino acids. CDR3 loop: CASSRRGVGGNQPQHF. The CDR3 bases are TGTGCCAGCAGCCGACGAGGCGTCGGGGGCAATCAGCCCCAGCATTTT.

This clone was seen a handful of times. V gene TRBV2 combines with J gene TRBJ1-4, with D possibly matching TRBD1 (6 bases). The V and J ends lost 6 bases and 1 base respectively, with 9 bases between them. The germline V gene has CDR1 SNHLY and CDR2 FYNNEI. The CDR3 runs to 14 residues. CDR3 bases: TGTGCCAGCAGCGAGGACAGAACTAATGAAAAACTGTTTTTT. Its translation: CASSEDRTNEKLFF.

This clone was found once. V gene TRBV4-2 combines with J gene TRBJ1-2; the D gene is possibly TRBD1 (6 bases). Deletions cut 8 bases from V and 2 bases from J, with 12 bases between. Germline V gene sequence: CDR1 LGHNA, CDR2 YNFKEQ. The CDR3 is 13 residues long. The CDR3 DNA reads TGTGCCAGCCACCAGGGGCGGAACTATGGCTACACCTTC. This codes for CASHQGRNYGYTF.

The chain has TRBV15 and TRBJ2-3, with D maybe TRBD1 (5 bases). The CDR3 runs 15 residues. V shed 0 bases and J shed 1 base, with 8 bases lying between them. In germline, CDR1 is LNHNV, CDR2 YYDKDF (reference sequence). CDR3 nucleotide sequence: TGTGCCACCAGCAGAGAACAGGTGGGCACAGATACGCAGTATTTT. Translating gives CATSREQVGTDTQYF.

The rearrangement joins TRBV5-1 to TRBJ1-2; the match to TRBD1 covers 7 bases. Germline V lookup: CDR1 SGHRS, CDR2 YFSETQ. With 0 bases clipped from V and 8 bases from J, the junction kept 10 bases outside the gene matches. The CDR3 consists of 15 residues. The CDR3 sequence: CASSLGQTGSGGYTF. CDR3 DNA: TGCGCCAGCAGCTTGGGTCAGACAGGGAGTGGCGGCTACACCTTC.

This chain links TRBV7-8 with TRBJ2-1; 12 bases agree with TRBD2. The germline gives CDR1 SGHVS, CDR2 FQNEAQ. V lost 5 bases and J lost 6; bases outside the gene matches: 14. The length of the CDR3 is 18 residues. CDR3 sequence: CASSPRWLAGGRPNEQFF. The CDR3 DNA is TGTGCCAGCAGCCCGAGGTGGCTAGCGGGAGGGAGGCCCAATGAGCAGTTCTTC. Combining the CDR3 with reference TRBV7-8 and TRBJ2-1 gives the whole variable domain GAGVSQSPRYKVAKRGQDVALRCDPISGHVSLFWYQQALGQGPEFLTYFQNEAQLDKSGLPSDRFFAERPEGSVSTLKIQRTQQEDSAVYLCASSPRWLAGGRPNEQFFGPGTRLTVL.

In this sample, this clone turned up once. The chain is built from TRBV19 and TRBJ1-5; TRBD1 is a possible D gene (6 bases). The CDR3 totals 13 residues. Trimming shortened V by 4 bases and J by 4 bases, and 8 bases separated the two germline ends. The germline V gene has CDR1 LNHDA and CDR2 SQIVND (reference sequence). The CDR3: CASSTGANQPQHF. The CDR3 DNA reads TGTGCCAGTAGTACAGGGGCTAATCAGCCCCAGCATTTT.

The chain couples TRBV11-3 to TRBJ1-1; the match to TRBD1 covers 11 bases. Per germline, CDR1 SGHNT and CDR2 YENEEA. With V trimmed by 5 bases and J by 4 bases, 3 bases remained unmatched. The CDR3 spans 14 residues. CDR3 in amino acids: CASSPGTGGTEAFF. In DNA form, the CDR3 reads TGTGCCAGCAGCCCCGGGACAGGGGGCACTGAAGCTTTCTTT.

By share, this clone counts as medium-sized. The chain uses TRBV3-1 (or the pseudogene TRBV3-2) and TRBJ2-1; 8 bases map to TRBD1. The CDR3 has 14 residues. Germline V CDR1 and CDR2: LGHDT, YNNKEL (reference sequence). The V and J ends lost 2 bases and 6 bases, in that order; junction bases with no gene match: 3. CDR3 in amino acids: CASSQLDRGNEQFF. CDR3 DNA: TGTGCCAGCAGCCAACTTGACAGGGGCAATGAGCAGTTCTTC.

V gene TRBV7-2 combines with J gene TRBJ1-6; the match to TRBD1 covers 7 bases. V shed 1 base and J 10 bases; nucleotides not matched to a gene: 10. This CDR3 has 16 residues. Germline V lookup: CDR1 SGHTA, CDR2 FQGNSA. The CDR3 sequence: CASSLGPDRSRSPLHF. The CDR3 region has the DNA TGTGCCAGCAGCTTAGGCCCGGACAGGTCTAGATCACCCCTCCACTTT.

V usage is TRBV6-5 and J usage is TRBJ2-3, with 7 bases aligning to TRBD2. The CDR3 totals 14 residues. The J segment lost 2 bases and the V segment lost 6 bases, leaving 5 bases of the junction unmatched. Per germline, CDR1 MNHEY and CDR2 SVGAGI. This CDR3 reads CASRPGLITDTQYF. The CDR3 DNA reads as TGTGCCAGCAGGCCGGGACTAATCACAGATACGCAGTATTTT.

This chain links TRBV7-9 with TRBJ1-2; D remains ambiguous. The V end lost 5 bases, the J end lost 8 bases, and 15 bases lay between the germline ends. Germline V gene data show CDR1 as SEHNR and CDR2 as FQNEAQ (reference sequence). The CDR3 loop spans 13 amino acids. The CDR3 loop reads CASSRRGQEGYTF. The DNA for the CDR3 is TGTGCCAGCAGCAGGCGGGGTCAGGAAGGCTACACCTTC.

V gene TRBV6-2 or TRBV6-3 combines with J gene TRBJ2-7; D may be TRBD1 (6 bases). Trimming took off 0 bases at V and 6 bases at J, with 12 bases between the two ends. This CDR3 comprises 14 residues. Per germline, CDR1 MNHEY and CDR2 SVGEGT. In DNA, the CDR3 is TGTGCCAGCAGTTACTCGTGGGGGCCACGCGAGCAGTACTTC. This codes for CASSYSWGPREQYF.

The chain links TRBV4-3 to TRBJ1-2; possible D gene TRBD1, 5 bases. V was clipped by 0 bases and J by 9 bases, with 23 bases between them. Germline lookup yields CDR1 LGHNA and CDR2 YSLEER. CDR3 length: 17 amino acids. Here the CDR3 reads CASSQDLSPGVLVSYTF. The CDR3 region has the DNA TGCGCCAGCAGCCAAGATCTCTCACCGGGGGTTTTAGTAAGCTACACCTTC.

This clone showed up just a few times. The chain is built from TRBV27 and TRBJ2-3; 12 bases fit TRBD1. Trimming at V came to 7 bases and at J to 9 bases, leaving 8 bases not matched to a gene. The V gene's germline CDR1 is MNHEY and CDR2 SMNVEV (reference sequence). This CDR3 is built from 14 residues. CDR3 sequence: CASTTGTGGGTQYF. CDR3 nucleotide sequence: TGTGCCAGCACGACCGGGACAGGGGGCGGGACGCAGTATTTT.